A selection of T cell receptor beta chains follows, all from one sample in a study of response to subunit inactivated influenza vaccine. TCRdb reanalysed the RT-PCR reads using MiXCR and keeps one entry per CDR3 protein. Among about 780,000 distinct CDR3 sequences listed, around a sixth were seen once. The sequencing used PBMCs from blood, collected 4 to 6 days after vaccination. The receptors stem from a man in his forties or fifties who received an inactivated influenza vaccine. Each CDR3 is given with its conserved first and last residue. A D gene is named only where the DNA matches it firmly. Where a row states a size, it is once, few, many or the class of an expanded clone; other rows omit it.

J: TRBJ2-7; D: TRBD1; V: TRBV7-9; size: few; CDR3: CVGGTGEYYEQYF; DNA: TGTGTCGGCGGGACAGGGGAATACTACGAGCAGTACTTC
J: TRBJ2-7; D: TRBD2; V: TRBV18; size: .; CDR3: CASSATVAGNVYEQYF; DNA: TGTGCCAGCTCAGCGACCGTAGCGGGGAACGTCTACGAGCAGTACTTC
J: TRBJ1-1; D: .; V: TRBV28; size: .; CDR3: CASSPNAGGAFF; DNA: TGTGCCAGCAGTCCTAATGCGGGGGGGGCTTTCTTT
J: TRBJ2-3; D: .; V: TRBV12-3/TRBV12-4; size: .; CDR3: CASSFDSRTDTQYF; DNA: TGTGCCAGCAGTTTTGATAGCAGAACAGATACGCAGTATTTT
J: TRBJ1-1; D: .; V: TRBV12-3/TRBV12-4; size: .; CDR3: CASSLHSSTGLNTEAFF; DNA: TGTGCCAGCAGTTTGCATTCCTCGACAGGCTTGAACACTGAAGCTTTCTTT
J: TRBJ2-7; D: .; V: TRBV14; size: .; CDR3: CASSQGLGRVYEQYF; DNA: TGTGCCAGCAGCCAAGGGCTCGGCAGAGTATACGAGCAGTACTTC
J: TRBJ2-1; D: .; V: TRBV4-3; size: .; CDR3: CASSQEGARGGYNEQFF; DNA: TGCGCCAGCAGCCAAGAGGGAGCTAGGGGGGGTTACAATGAGCAGTTCTTC
J: TRBJ2-5; D: TRBD1; V: TRBV5-6; size: .; CDR3: CASSLPGTGGETQYF; DNA: TGTGCCAGCAGCTTACCCGGGACAGGGGGAGAGACCCAGTACTTC
J: TRBJ2-7; D: TRBD1; V: TRBV29-1; size: few; CDR3: CSVAVRQGIYEQYF; DNA: TGCAGCGTTGCGGTCAGACAGGGTATATACGAGCAGTACTTC
J: TRBJ2-7; D: TRBD1; V: TRBV20-1; size: .; CDR3: CSASVPGTGGGEQYF; DNA: TGCAGTGCTAGTGTCCCCGGGACAGGTGGCGGCGAGCAGTACTTC
J: TRBJ2-7; D: TRBD1; V: TRBV6-2/TRBV6-3; size: .; CDR3: CASNPGQGTEQYF; DNA: TGTGCCAGCAATCCGGGACAGGGGACCGAGCAGTACTTC
J: TRBJ2-5; D: TRBD2; V: TRBV7-2; size: .; CDR3: CASSLRGLAGAPETQYF; DNA: TGTGCCAGCAGCCTAAGGGGACTAGCGGGAGCCCCAGAGACCCAGTACTTC
J: TRBJ2-1; D: .; V: TRBV28; size: few; CDR3: CATLYGGQTYNEQFF; DNA: TGTGCCACTCTCTACGGGGGACAGACCTACAATGAGCAGTTCTTC
J: TRBJ2-3; D: .; V: TRBV7-9; size: .; CDR3: CASSSSQGTSTDTQYF; DNA: TGTGCCAGCAGCTCCTCGCAGGGGACTAGCACAGATACGCAGTATTTT
J: TRBJ2-5; D: TRBD1; V: TRBV12-3/TRBV12-4; size: .; CDR3: CASSLYGTGGRETQYF; DNA: TGTGCCAGCAGTTTATACGGGACAGGGGGAAGGGAGACCCAGTACTTC
J: TRBJ2-7; D: TRBD2; V: TRBV7-3; size: .; CDR3: CASSLAGVPTNEQYF; DNA: TGTGCCAGCAGCTTAGCGGGAGTACCCACCAACGAGCAGTACTTC
J: TRBJ1-1; D: .; V: TRBV5-5; size: few; CDR3: CASSLWGGNTEAFF; DNA: TGTGCCAGCAGCTTGTGGGGCGGGAACACTGAAGCTTTCTTT
J: TRBJ2-2; D: TRBD2; V: TRBV24-1; size: few; CDR3: CATSDGTSGGTGELFF; DNA: TGTGCCACCAGTGATGGGACTAGCGGGGGCACCGGGGAGCTGTTTTTT
J: TRBJ2-2; D: TRBD2; V: TRBV29-1; size: few; CDR3: CSVVRGERTGELFF; DNA: TGCAGCGTTGTACGGGGGGAGAGAACCGGGGAGCTGTTTTTT
J: TRBJ2-2; D: .; V: TRBV5-1; size: .; CDR3: CASSPYSAGNTNTGELFF; DNA: TGCGCCAGCAGCCCGTACAGCGCCGGGAACACGAACACCGGGGAGCTGTTTTTT
J: TRBJ1-1; D: TRBD1; V: TRBV29-1; size: few; CDR3: CSVENRGRWTEAFF; DNA: TGCAGCGTTGAAAACAGGGGGCGTTGGACTGAAGCTTTCTTT
J: TRBJ2-1; D: TRBD2; V: TRBV28; size: .; CDR3: CASSYTLAGGYNEQFF; DNA: TGTGCCAGCAGCTACACCTTAGCGGGAGGATACAATGAGCAGTTCTTC
J: TRBJ2-3; D: TRBD2; V: TRBV7-2; size: .; CDR3: CASSLPSGGSLAQYF; DNA: TGTGCCAGCAGCTTACCTAGCGGGGGGAGTCTCGCGCAGTATTTT
J: TRBJ2-3; D: .; V: TRBV7-9; size: few; CDR3: CASSLALSSTDTQYF; DNA: TGTGCCAGCAGCTTAGCGCTCTCTAGCACAGATACGCAGTATTTT
J: TRBJ2-1; D: .; V: TRBV15; size: .; CDR3: CATSRWGVSDNEQFF; DNA: TGTGCCACCAGCAGATGGGGGGTTTCGGACAATGAGCAGTTCTTC
J: TRBJ1-6; D: TRBD1; V: TRBV5-1; size: .; CDR3: CASSYEGTGSSPLHF; DNA: TGCGCCAGCAGTTATGAGGGGACAGGGTCATCACCCCTCCACTTT
J: TRBJ2-1; D: TRBD2; V: TRBV4-3; size: .; CDR3: CASSQERGTSGSEQFF; DNA: TGCGCCAGCAGCCAAGAACGAGGGACTAGCGGATCTGAGCAGTTCTTC
J: TRBJ2-5; D: .; V: TRBV7-6; size: few; CDR3: CASSFRGQKETQYF; DNA: TGTGCCAGCAGCTTCAGAGGGCAAAAAGAGACCCAGTACTTC
J: TRBJ1-1; D: .; V: TRBV5-6; size: many; CDR3: CASSFTTENTEAFF; DNA: TGTGCCAGCAGCTTTACCACGGAAAACACTGAAGCTTTCTTT
J: TRBJ1-2; D: .; V: TRBV12-3/TRBV12-4; size: .; CDR3: CASSQDLANYGYTF; DNA: TGTGCCAGCAGCCAGGACTTAGCTAACTATGGCTACACCTTC
J: TRBJ2-6; D: TRBD1; V: TRBV28; size: few; CDR3: CASSLRFSTGTGTSGANVLTF; DNA: TGTGCCAGCAGTTTGCGTTTTTCCACCGGGACAGGGACGTCTGGGGCCAACGTCCTGACTTTC
J: TRBJ2-7; D: TRBD1; V: TRBV6-5; size: .; CDR3: CASSSRQGNAEQYF; DNA: TGTGCCAGCAGTTCACGACAGGGGAACGCCGAGCAGTACTTC
J: TRBJ2-3; D: .; V: TRBV10-3; size: few; CDR3: CAISTGAGGGTDTQYF; DNA: TGTGCCATCAGTACAGGGGCCGGGGGAGGCACAGATACGCAGTATTTT
J: TRBJ2-3; D: .; V: TRBV27; size: .; CDR3: CASSPGFQTQYF; DNA: TGTGCCAGCAGTCCGGGGTTTCAGACGCAGTATTTT
J: TRBJ2-5; D: .; V: TRBV28; size: few; CDR3: CASSLETAGQETQYF; DNA: TGTGCCAGCAGTTTGGAAACGGCAGGGCAAGAGACCCAGTACTTC
J: TRBJ2-7; D: TRBD1; V: TRBV6-2/TRBV6-3; size: many; CDR3: CATQRDSYEQYF; DNA: TGTGCCACCCAAAGGGACAGCTACGAGCAGTACTTC
J: TRBJ1-6; D: .; V: TRBV20-1; size: few; CDR3: CSASQGRITPLHF; DNA: TGCAGTGCTAGCCAGGGGAGGATTACACCCCTCCACTTT
J: TRBJ1-2; D: TRBD1; V: TRBV7-2; size: few; CDR3: CASSPGGLNYGYTF; DNA: TGTGCCAGCAGCCCAGGGGGCCTTAACTATGGCTACACCTTC
J: TRBJ1-4; D: TRBD1; V: TRBV5-6; size: .; CDR3: CASSNGDSLGPLDEKLFF; DNA: TGTGCCAGCAGCAACGGGGACAGTTTAGGGCCATTAGATGAAAAACTGTTTTTT
J: TRBJ2-1; D: .; V: TRBV18; size: .; CDR3: CASSPPGGLEQFF; DNA: TGTGCCAGCTCACCACCGGGGGGCCTTGAGCAGTTCTTC
J: TRBJ1-1; D: .; V: TRBV30; size: .; CDR3: CAWRYRGVRNTEAFF; DNA: TGTGCCTGGAGGTATAGGGGAGTTAGGAACACTGAAGCTTTCTTT
J: TRBJ2-7; D: .; V: TRBV6-2/TRBV6-3; size: few; CDR3: CASSRSGQTPREQYF; DNA: TGTGCCAGCAGCCGGTCGGGCCAGACCCCTCGCGAGCAGTACTTC
J: TRBJ2-5; D: TRBD2; V: TRBV9; size: .; CDR3: CASSVDPSGRGETQYF; DNA: TGTGCCAGCAGCGTAGATCCTAGCGGGAGAGGAGAGACCCAGTACTTC
J: TRBJ2-7; D: .; V: TRBV2; size: .; CDR3: CASRAVFYEQYF; DNA: TGTGCCAGCAGGGCAGTTTTCTACGAGCAGTACTTC
J: TRBJ2-3; D: TRBD2; V: TRBV20-1; size: few; CDR3: CSATTSADTQYF; DNA: TGCAGTGCCACTACTAGCGCAGATACGCAGTATTTT
J: TRBJ2-1; D: .; V: TRBV7-9; size: once; CDR3: CASSFDDEQFF; DNA: TGTGCCAGCAGCTTCGACGATGAGCAGTTCTTC
J: TRBJ2-7; D: .; V: TRBV5-1; size: .; CDR3: CASSLEVSATYEQYF; DNA: TGCGCCAGCAGCTTGGAAGTTAGCGCCACCTACGAGCAGTACTTC
J: TRBJ1-1; D: .; V: TRBV20-1; size: .; CDR3: CSASSWGVGTEAFF; DNA: TGCAGTGCTAGTTCTTGGGGGGTAGGCACTGAAGCTTTCTTT
J: TRBJ2-3; D: .; V: TRBV24-1; size: .; CDR3: CATSDLREQYF; DNA: TGTGCCACCAGTGATTTGAGGGAGCAGTATTTT
J: TRBJ2-7; D: .; V: TRBV20-1; size: .; CDR3: CSASSYEQYF; DNA: TGCAGTGCTAGCAGCTACGAGCAGTACTTC
J: TRBJ2-3; D: .; V: TRBV7-2; size: few; CDR3: CASSLARTIDTQYF; DNA: TGTGCCAGCAGCTTAGCTCGCACCATAGATACGCAGTATTTT
J: TRBJ2-2; D: .; V: TRBV4-3; size: many; CDR3: CASSQGWTGELFF; DNA: TGCGCCAGCAGCCAAGGCTGGACCGGGGAGCTGTTTTTT
J: TRBJ2-2; D: TRBD2; V: TRBV5-1; size: few; CDR3: CASSFWSSGRSTGELFF; DNA: TGCGCCAGCAGCTTTTGGTCTAGCGGGAGAAGCACCGGGGAGCTGTTTTTT
J: TRBJ2-1; D: .; V: TRBV3-1; size: few; CDR3: CASSRTTIGLYNEQFF; DNA: TGTGCCAGCAGCCGAACGACGATCGGCCTCTACAATGAGCAGTTCTTC
J: TRBJ1-2; D: TRBD1; V: TRBV12-3/TRBV12-4; size: few; CDR3: CASSPTGGAWYGYTF; DNA: TGTGCCAGCAGCCCCACAGGGGGCGCGTGGTACGGCTACACCTTC